This TCR beta chain was captured in a study of T-cell reconstitution after alpha-beta-depleted transplantation in children. Study conclusions and caveats: About two months after transplant, alpha-beta T cells reportedly came from several hundred expanded graft clones. High day-60 TCRbeta diversity in some patients came from surviving recipient T cells and thymic progenitors. T-cell numbers and diversity one year post-transplant derived largely from freshly generated T cells.

In the case of this clonotype: Its antigen remains unidentified.

For TCRbeta, the library was prepared with unique molecular identifiers. Each CDR3 protein is one row after TCRdb ran MiXCR on the PCR reads. This sample has about a million distinct CDR3 sequences, with 25% to 35% found just once. With 6 bases removed from V and 0 bases from J, the gap between germline ends came to 13 bases. Germline V gene data show CDR1 as MDHEN and CDR2 as SYDVKM. CDR3 length: 15 residues. The chain joins TRBV28 to TRBJ2-3; the D is unclear. This clonotype was obtained from a boy under three years old who had a stem cell transplant for SCID, so the T cells may come from the graft donor. This sample comprised PBMCs, mostly from graft donor cells, obtained 360 days after TCRalphabeta/CD19-depleted stem cell transplant. The CDR3 region has the DNA TGTGCCAGCAGCCTCCGGCCAATGAGCACAGATACGCAGTATTTT. This codes for CASSLRPMSTDTQYF.